Each of the 28 T cell receptor beta chains below was sequenced from the same sample in a study of T cell repertoires in cytomegalovirus infection. TCRdb redid the calling of the reads with MiXCR, one entry per CDR3 protein. The table has 200,000 to 250,000 distinct CDR3 sequences, 22% seen once. Source material: CD8+ T cells from PBMCs. The receptors here all came from a human donor in good health (CMV status not recorded). Some clones in this sample may be carry-over from other donors' samples.

V gene TRBV6-2 or TRBV6-3 combines with J gene TRBJ2-3; 15 positions agree with TRBD2. Germline V gene sequence: CDR1 MNHEY, CDR2 SVGEGT. With 5 bases clipped from V and 0 bases from J, the junction kept 6 bases outside the gene matches. This CDR3 has 18 amino acids. The CDR3 sequence is CASSDGLAGGVSTDTQYF. DNA of the CDR3: TGTGCCAGCAGTGACGGACTAGCGGGGGGGGTTAGCACAGATACGCAGTATTTT.

The V gene is TRBV6-2 or TRBV6-3, the J gene TRBJ2-7, with D possibly being TRBD1 (6 bases). V lost 8 bases and J lost 2, with 13 bases in between. CDR3 length: 13 amino acids. CDR1 and CDR2 (germline): MNHEY, SVGEGT. CDR3 residues: CASGGHLTYEQYF. For the CDR3, the DNA is TGTGCCAGCGGGGGACACCTCACCTACGAGCAGTACTTC.

This clonotype showed up just a few times. The chain combines TRBV19 with TRBJ2-2; TRBD1 matches 7 bases. The trim removed 10 bases at V and 6 bases at J, leaving 11 bases unmatched. The germline CDR1 and CDR2 sequences are LNHDA and SQIVND (reference sequence). CDR3 size: 14 residues. The CDR3: CATTWGTAAGELFF. The CDR3, as DNA: TGTGCCACCACATGGGGGACAGCCGCCGGGGAGCTGTTTTTT.

The rearrangement joins TRBV27 to TRBJ2-3, with TRBD1 as a possible D gene (5 bases). The germline V gene encodes CDR1 MNHEY and CDR2 SMNVEV (reference sequence). This CDR3 spans 16 amino acids. V was pared by 4 bases and J by 2 bases, with 16 bases between. CDR3 in amino acids: CASSSEQARPTDTQYF. In nucleotides, the CDR3 is TGTGCCAGCAGTTCGGAACAGGCCCGGCCCACAGATACGCAGTATTTT.

This clonotype was counted ten times or more. The rearrangement uses TRBV28 and TRBJ1-5; D gene ambiguous. The CDR3 is made up of 16 amino acids. Germline V gives CDR1 MDHEN, CDR2 SYDVKM. V was trimmed by 6 bases and J by 0 bases, leaving 15 bases between them. CDR3 sequence: CASSSLAVNSNQPQHF. The CDR3 DNA reads as TGTGCCAGCAGCTCCCTCGCCGTGAATAGCAATCAGCCCCAGCATTTT.

The V gene is TRBV2, the J gene TRBJ1-2; D is uncertain. The V gene lost 6 bases and the J gene lost 0 bases, with 20 bases spanning the gap. The CDR3 contains 17 residues. In germline, CDR1 is SNHLY, CDR2 FYNNEI. The CDR3 bases are TGTGCCAGCAGGCCAGGCAGCCCAGCTCGAGCTAACTATGGCTACACCTTC. Protein: CASRPGSPARANYGYTF.

This clonotype was seen ten or more times. The chain combines TRBV7-8 with TRBJ2-2; D is possibly TRBD2 (5 bases). The V end lost 2 bases, the J end lost 1 base, and 8 bases lay between the germline ends. This CDR3 spans 15 amino acids. The V gene's germline CDR1 is SGHVS and CDR2 FQNEAQ. The CDR3 nucleotides read TGTGCCAGCAGCTTATTAGGAGGGAACACCGGGGAGCTGTTTTTT. Residues: CASSLLGGNTGELFF. Supplemented by reference TRBV7-8 and TRBJ2-2, the full variable domain reads GAGVSQSPRYKVAKRGQDVALRCDPISGHVSLFWYQQALGQGPEFLTYFQNEAQLDKSGLPSDRFFAERPEGSVSTLKIQRTQQEDSAVYLCASSLLGGNTGELFFGEGSRLTVL.

The chain uses TRBV7-9 and TRBJ1-1; D call uncertain. The CDR3 has 12 residues. Trimming stripped 5 bases from V and 7 bases from J, with 11 bases between. Germline CDR1 is SEHNR and CDR2 is FQNEAQ (reference sequence). The CDR3 bases are TGTGCCAGCAGCGGGCGGGCAAATGAAGCTTTCTTT. Residues: CASSGRANEAFF.

This clonotype was detected only a few times. CDR3 in amino acids: CASSTSGTGGSNQPQHF. The CDR3 DNA reads as TGTGCCAGCAGTACGTCCGGGACAGGGGGGTCCAATCAGCCCCAGCATTTT. This chain uses TRBV6-6 with TRBJ1-5, with TRBD1 identical over 11 bases. This CDR3 comprises 17 residues. The trim removed 5 bases at V and 3 bases at J, leaving 9 bases unmatched. CDR1 is MNHNY and CDR2 is SVGAGI in the germline V gene (reference sequence).

The chain has TRBV7-3 and TRBJ2-3; the match to TRBD2 covers 10 bases. The CDR3 runs 15 residues. V gave up 5 bases and J gave up 1 base; unmatched junction bases: 3. The V gene's germline CDR1 is SGHTA and CDR2 FQGTGA. CDR3 in amino acids: CASSLAGARTDTQYF. CDR3 sequence (DNA): TGTGCCAGCAGCCTAGCGGGGGCCCGCACAGATACGCAGTATTTT. Variable domain in full (rest from reference TRBV7-3 and TRBJ2-3): GAGVSQTPSNKVTEKGKYVELRCDPISGHTALYWYRQSLGQGPEFLIYFQGTGAADDSGLPNDRFFAVRPEGSVSTLKIQRTERGDSAVYLCASSLAGARTDTQYFGPGTRLTVL.

This clonotype was counted between two and nine times. The chain combines TRBV7-6 with TRBJ1-5; D gene unclear. In germline, CDR1 is SGHVS, CDR2 FNYEAQ. The V gene lost 5 bases and the J gene lost 7 bases, with 12 bases spanning the gap. This CDR3 has 13 amino acids. The CDR3 loop reads CASSRGFGQPQHF. The CDR3 DNA follows: TGTGCCAGCAGCCGTGGGTTTGGCCAGCCCCAGCATTTT.

The CDR3 sequence is CASRIGSYEQYF. The CDR3, as DNA: TGTGCCAGCAGGATCGGTAGCTACGAGCAGTACTTC. The J gene is TRBJ2-7, the V gene TRBV2; D not resolved. The CDR3 is 12 amino acids. The germline V gene encodes CDR1 SNHLY and CDR2 FYNNEI. The germline V and J ends were trimmed by 6 bases and 3 bases, with 9 bases remaining between them.

The chain carries TRBV29-1 and TRBJ1-2; TRBD1 might be the D (5 bases). Germline CDR1 reads SQVTM; CDR2 reads ANQGSEA. V was trimmed by 6 bases and J by 4 bases, leaving 12 bases between them. There are 12 residues in the CDR3. CDR3 loop: CSVEDKSYGYTF. The CDR3, as DNA: TGCAGCGTCGAGGACAAGTCCTATGGCTACACCTTC.

V is TRBV5-1 and J is TRBJ1-4, with unresolved D. Germline CDR1 and CDR2: SGHRS and YFSETQ. Trimming pared 0 bases from V and 7 bases from J, leaving 7 bases between. CDR3 length equals 13 residues. The CDR3 loop is CASSLGLGEKLFF. Here the CDR3 DNA reads TGCGCCAGCAGCTTGGGTCTCGGTGAAAAACTGTTTTTT.

This clonotype was seen a few times. The chain links TRBV12-5 to TRBJ2-5, with D uncertain. V lost 0 bases and J 0 bases, leaving 5 bases between the germline ends. This CDR3 has 14 amino acids. From germline, CDR1 is LGHNT and CDR2 FRNRAP. The DNA for the CDR3 is TGTGCTAGTGGTTTGGTACCGAACCAAGAGACCCAGTACTTC. It codes for CASGLVPNQETQYF.

V gene TRBV19 combines with J gene TRBJ2-3, with D perhaps TRBD1 (5 bases). Trimming removed 5 bases from V and 2 bases from J, with 11 bases in between. The CDR3 covers 14 residues. The V gene's germline CDR1 is LNHDA and CDR2 SQIVND (reference sequence). The CDR3 bases are TGTGCCAGTAGTGCGGACACTTACACAGATACGCAGTATTTT. This sequence encodes CASSADTYTDTQYF.

This clonotype was found a few times. The V call is TRBV12-3 or TRBV12-4, the J call TRBJ2-1, with TRBD1 identical over 7 bases. V shed 8 bases and J 6 bases; nucleotides not matched to a gene: 13. The CDR3 loop spans 15 amino acids. CDR3 bases: TGTGCCAGCCGAAATGGGGACAGCATTGGCAATGAGCAGTTCTTC. Residues: CASRNGDSIGNEQFF.

V usage is TRBV10-3 and J usage is TRBJ2-2; a weak D match, TRBD1 (5 bases). From germline, CDR1 is ENHRY and CDR2 SYGVKD. This CDR3 is built from 12 residues. The V end lost 9 bases, the J end lost 0 bases, and 5 bases lay between the germline ends. The chain's CDR3 is CAIQANTGELFF. The CDR3 bases are TGTGCCATACAGGCGAACACCGGGGAGCTGTTTTTT.

In its sample, this clonotype was seen a few times. J is TRBJ2-5 and V is TRBV9; D is unclear. Looked up from germline, CDR1 is SGDLS and CDR2 is YYNGEE. Trimming left V 0 bases short and J 4 bases short, with 7 bases between. The CDR3 sequence is 13 residues long. This chain's CDR3 is CASSVDTRETQYF. CDR3 sequence (DNA): TGTGCCAGCAGCGTAGACACAAGAGAGACCCAGTACTTC.

In its sample, this clonotype was seen a few times. The chain is built from TRBV27 and TRBJ2-1; D might be TRBD1 (6 bases). The V and J ends lost 6 bases and 0 bases respectively, with 15 bases between them. CDR1 is MNHEY, CDR2 SMNVEV, per germline (reference sequence). This CDR3 is built from 16 residues. CDR3: CASSIGQPSSYNEQFF. The CDR3 DNA is TGTGCCAGCAGCATTGGACAGCCGAGCTCCTACAATGAGCAGTTCTTC.

This clonotype has at least ten counts. The chain carries TRBV4-1 and TRBJ1-1; TRBD1 matches at 10 bases. CDR3 length: 15 amino acids. Looked up from germline, CDR1 is MGHRA and CDR2 is YSYEKL. The trim removed 3 bases at V and 3 bases at J, leaving 4 bases unmatched. The CDR3 sequence is CASSQTGGKDTEAFF. The CDR3 DNA is TGCGCCAGCAGCCAGACAGGGGGCAAGGACACTGAAGCTTTCTTT.

This clonotype was observed a few times. The chain recombines TRBV5-6 with TRBJ2-3; 8 nucleotides align to TRBD2. The CDR3 totals 16 residues. V trimming: 1 base; J trimming: 0 bases; junction bases outside the gene matches: 4. CDR1 is SGHDT, CDR2 YYEEEE, per germline. This chain's CDR3 is CASSLKSSGSTDTQYF. For the CDR3, the DNA is TGTGCCAGCAGCTTGAAGTCTAGCGGGAGCACAGATACGCAGTATTTT.

The chain is built from TRBV28 and TRBJ2-7; 10 nucleotides match TRBD2. J was trimmed by 2 bases and V by 6 bases; bases with no gene match: 7. The CDR3 contains 15 residues. Germline V gene sequence: CDR1 MDHEN, CDR2 SYDVKM. CDR3 sequence: CASSLGLAVTYEQYF. The DNA of the CDR3 is TGTGCCAGCAGCCTAGGACTAGCGGTTACCTACGAGCAGTACTTC.

This clonotype was seen repeatedly, ten times or more. The chain has TRBV7-2 and TRBJ1-6; no firm D call. The ends were cut back, 2 bases at V and 7 bases at J, with 21 bases in the middle. This CDR3 contains 18 residues. In germline, CDR1 is SGHTA, CDR2 FQGNSA. The CDR3 protein is CASSLHITANLGNSPLHF. CDR3 bases: TGTGCCAGCAGCTTACATATTACGGCAAATCTAGGGAATTCACCCCTCCACTTT.

This chain links TRBV7-9 with TRBJ1-5; perhaps TRBD1 as D (6 bases). The CDR3 spans 12 residues. Germline V gene sequence: CDR1 SEHNR, CDR2 FQNEAQ (reference sequence). The V end lost 8 bases, the J end lost 4 bases, and 9 bases lay between the germline ends. The CDR3 nucleotides are TGTGCCAGCGCCACAGGGAATCAGCCCCAGCATTTT. It codes for CASATGNQPQHF.

This clonotype was seen a handful of times. The V call is TRBV7-2, the J call TRBJ2-7; D is possibly TRBD1 (5 bases). The CDR3 totals 11 residues. V dropped 8 bases and J dropped 4 bases, with 9 bases sitting between them. Germline V lookup: CDR1 SGHTA, CDR2 FQGNSA. The chain's CDR3 is CASAGSYEQYF. For the CDR3, the DNA is TGTGCCAGCGCAGGGTCGTACGAGCAGTACTTC.

The genes are TRBV3-1 and TRBJ2-7; TRBD1 is a possible D gene (5 bases). The CDR3 length is 13 residues. The V and J ends lost 5 bases and 6 bases respectively, with 14 bases between them. CDR1 is LGHDT, CDR2 YNNKEL, per germline (reference sequence). The CDR3 DNA reads as TGTGCCAGCAGCGACGGCAGGGTGGGCGAGCAGTACTTC. This codes for CASSDGRVGEQYF.

This chain joins TRBV23-1 and TRBJ1-1, with D possibly matching TRBD1 (5 bases). TRBV23-1 has ORF status, its function being uncertain. This CDR3 region has 17 residues. V lost 7 bases and J lost 8, with 29 bases in between. In DNA form, the CDR3 reads TGCGCCAGCACTCTGGGCAGGGCCGATACTGAGAGTCGAGAAGCTTTCTTT. It specifies CASTLGRADTESREAFF.